This is a list of T cell receptor beta chains from one sample in a study of shared clonotypes between healthy human individuals. Generated by immunoSEQ multiplex PCR, the TCRdb table keeps only in-frame clones and is missing some. The sample lists about 2.3 million clones; 85% to 95% were seen once. The sequencing input was naive CD4+ T cells from PBMCs. The receptors originated from a man between 18 and 35 years old in good health. Some clones in this sample may be carry-over from other donors' samples. Each CDR3 is given with its conserved first and last residue. The order of the fields is V gene, CDR3 length, clone size, J gene, D gene, CDR3 protein, CDR3 DNA. The D gene is left open where the match is weak. Some rows mark clone size as missing; the rest say once, few, many or name a class of expanded clone.

TRBV6-5	13	-	TRBJ2-1	-	CASGGLGYNEQFF	TGTGCCAGCGGGGGACTGGGATACAATGAGCAGTTCTTC
TRBV7-9	12	-	TRBJ2-7	-	CASSLVRDEQYF	TGTGCCAGCAGCTTAGTGCGGGACGAGCAGTACTTC
TRBV7-9	14	-	TRBJ2-7	-	CASSHRTETYEQYF	TGTGCCAGCAGCCATAGGACGGAAACTTACGAGCAGTACTTC
TRBV12-5	13	-	TRBJ2-3	TRBD2	CASEASGTDTQYF	TGTGCTAGTGAGGCTAGCGGGACAGATACGCAGTATTTT
TRBV25-1	14	-	TRBJ1-1	-	CASSEYGPITEAFF	TGTGCCAGCAGTGAATATGGGCCGATCACTGAAGCTTTCTTT
TRBV2	15	-	TRBJ1-1	-	CASSEPSRGNTEAFF	TGTGCCAGCAGTGAACCCTCGCGGGGGAACACTGAAGCTTTCTTT
TRBV7-3	16	-	TRBJ1-1	TRBD1	CASSGGTGGRNTEAFF	TGTGCCAGCAGCGGTGGGACAGGGGGACGGAACACTGAAGCTTTCTTT
TRBV6-6	13	once	TRBJ2-7	-	CASSLGPTYEQYF	TGTGCCAGCAGCTTGGGCCCCACCTACGAGCAGTACTTC
TRBV12-5	13	few	TRBJ1-1	TRBD1	CASVPTGRSEAFF	TGTGCTAGTGTCCCGACAGGGCGAAGCGAAGCTTTCTTT
TRBV11-3	15	-	TRBJ2-2	TRBD2	CASSFGGGGTGELFF	TGTGCCAGCAGCTTCGGGGGGGGTGGCACCGGGGAGCTGTTTTTT
TRBV6-5	13	-	TRBJ1-1	TRBD1	CASSNRGNTEAFF	TGTGCCAGCAGCAACAGGGGAAACACTGAAGCTTTCTTT
TRBV6-5	14	-	TRBJ1-4	-	CASSRSNINEKLFF	TGTGCCAGCAGTCGCTCGAATATTAATGAAAAACTGTTTTTT
TRBV28	13	-	TRBJ1-2	-	CASSTQALLGYTF	TGTGCCAGCAGTACTCAGGCGCTTCTGGGGTACACCTTC
TRBV5-1	15	-	TRBJ2-1	-	CASTPDTSSYNEQFF	TGCGCCAGCACCCCCGACACGAGCTCCTACAATGAGCAGTTCTTC
TRBV14	13	-	TRBJ2-3	-	CASSRWGTDTQYF	TGTGCCAGCAGCCGTTGGGGCACAGATACGCAGTATTTT
TRBV6-6	15	-	TRBJ1-1	-	CASSYRGRMNTEAFF	TGTGCCAGCAGTTACCGGGGGAGGATGAACACTGAAGCTTTCTTT
TRBV23-1	15	once	TRBJ1-5	-	CASSRDSREDQPQHF	TGCGCCAGCAGTCGGGACTCCCGAGAGGATCAGCCCCAGCATTTT
TRBV5-1	14	-	TRBJ2-7	TRBD2	CASASSGHSYEQYF	TGCGCCAGCGCCAGTAGCGGGCACTCCTACGAGCAGTACTTC
TRBV6-6	14	-	TRBJ2-3	-	CASSYRGTTDTQYF	TGTGCCAGCAGTTACAGGGGGACAACAGATACGCAGTATTTT
TRBV7-9	16	-	TRBJ2-1	TRBD2	CASSSKTSPLVNEQFF	TGTGCCAGCAGCTCAAAGACTAGCCCTCTGGTCAATGAGCAGTTCTTC
TRBV7-2	14	-	TRBJ2-7	-	CASSFGPTTYEQYF	TGTGCCAGCAGCTTTGGACCGACCACCTACGAGCAGTACTTC
TRBV28	13	-	TRBJ1-4	-	CASLRGRGEKLFF	TGTGCCAGCCTTCGGGGGCGAGGCGAAAAACTGTTTTTT
TRBV2	14	-	TRBJ2-1	TRBD1	CASQGTGGYNEQFF	TGTGCCAGCCAAGGGACAGGGGGTTACAATGAGCAGTTCTTC
TRBV9	16	-	TRBJ1-1	-	CASSALGTNLNTEAFF	TGTGCCAGCAGCGCCCTAGGGACAAACTTGAACACTGAAGCTTTCTTT